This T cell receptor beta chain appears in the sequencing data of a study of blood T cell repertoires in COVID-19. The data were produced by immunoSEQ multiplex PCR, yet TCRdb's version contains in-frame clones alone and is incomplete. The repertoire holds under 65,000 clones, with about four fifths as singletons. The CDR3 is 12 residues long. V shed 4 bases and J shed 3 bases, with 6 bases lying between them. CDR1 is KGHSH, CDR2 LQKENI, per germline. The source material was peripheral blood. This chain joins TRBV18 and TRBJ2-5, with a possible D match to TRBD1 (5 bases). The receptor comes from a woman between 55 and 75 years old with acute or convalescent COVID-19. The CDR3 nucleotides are TGTGCCAGCTCACAAGGGGAAGAGACCCAGTACTTC. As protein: CASSQGEETQYF.